This T cell receptor (beta chain) was retrieved from a study of Graves' ophthalmopathy and Graves' hyperthyroidism. Overall study findings and caveats: Most thyroid-expanded clonotypes exceeding 0.001 frequency were also found in blood.

There are 15 residues in the CDR3. The germline gives CDR1 MDHEN, CDR2 SYDVKM. With V trimmed by 6 bases and J by 4 bases, 9 bases remained unmatched. RNA transcripts were the template, and TCR beta CDR3 regions were amplified from them. HTBI primers served in a first-round RT-PCR, which a second-round multiplex PCR followed. Using its own MiXCR run on the multiplex PCR reads, TCRdb lists one record per CDR3 protein. The data show some 370,000 distinct CDR3 sequences, with 15% to 20% seen just once and 2% to 3% held by the top ten. Hyperthyroidism patients, aged 18 to 65, were newly diagnosed, under 2 months' duration. The study excluded patients with other autoimmune diseases, uncontrolled infections, pregnancy or lactation. The source of the PBMCs was over 8.5 ml of fresh peripheral blood. This clonotype was picked up a small number of times. Its target is not known.

The TCR sequence derives from an adult woman with stable Graves' hyperthyroidism. The sequenced sample was peripheral blood. The chain couples TRBV28 to TRBJ1-5, with 7 bases fitting TRBD1. The CDR3 region has the DNA TGTGCCAGCAGAGCCCCCGGGACAGTGAATCAGCCCCAGCATTTT. Amino acids: CASRAPGTVNQPQHF. Full variable domain (missing parts from reference TRBV28 and TRBJ1-5): DVKVTQSSRYLVKRTGEKVFLECVQDMDHENMFWYRQDPGLGLRLIYFSYDVKMKEKGDIPEGYSVSREKKERFSLILESASTNQTSMYLCASRAPGTVNQPQHFGDGTRLSIL.